Following are 9 T cell receptor beta chains from one sample sequenced in a study of control samples from healthy donors and cancer patients. Assay: immunoSEQ multiplex PCR; the TCRdb copy retains only in-frame clones and omits some. The sample has 95,000 to 120,000 clones, roughly four fifths seen once. Sequencing was performed on blood. These receptors were obtained from a man between 18 and 29 years old in good health.

The CDR3 sequence is CASARGGAAVETQYF. CDR3 DNA: TGTGCCAGCGCCCGGGGAGGGGCGGCTGTGGAGACCCAGTACTTC. The chain combines TRBV7-9 with TRBJ2-5, with 7 positions matching TRBD2. CDR3 length: 15 residues. Germline CDR1 SEHNR, CDR2 FQNEAQ (reference sequence). V lost 8 bases to trimming and J lost 5 bases; unmatched junction nucleotides: 14.

The chain couples TRBV5-4 to TRBJ2-1, with D possibly matching TRBD1 (6 bases). The ends were cut back, 4 bases at V and 5 bases at J, with 19 bases in the middle. The CDR3 loop spans 16 amino acids. Germline CDR1 is SGHNT and CDR2 is YYREEE (reference sequence). CDR3 bases: TGTGCCAGCAGCGCTCTTATACGGGACACAGACAATGAGCAGTTCTTC. Its protein product is CASSALIRDTDNEQFF.

This chain uses TRBV3-1 (or the pseudogene TRBV3-2) with TRBJ1-1; the match to TRBD1 covers 8 bases. The CDR3 totals 14 residues. Losses at the gene ends were 6 bases for V and 4 bases for J; bases not matched to a gene: 7. The germline V gene has CDR1 LGHDT and CDR2 YNNKEL (reference sequence). The CDR3 DNA reads as TGTGCCAGCAGTCCCACAGGGGGAAGCACTGAAGCTTTCTTT. Protein: CASSPTGGSTEAFF.

CDR3 in DNA: TGTGCCAGCAGTTTGTTCACTAGCGCCGAAGAGACCCAGTACTTC. Encoded protein: CASSLFTSAEETQYF. V is TRBV28 and J is TRBJ2-5; 7 bases agree with TRBD2. This CDR3 has 15 residues. In germline, CDR1 is MDHEN, CDR2 SYDVKM. Trimming at V came to 3 bases and at J to 3 bases, leaving 7 bases not matched to a gene.

V gene TRBV9 combines with J gene TRBJ1-6; no definite D call. Germline loops: CDR1 SGDLS, CDR2 YYNGEE. There are 13 residues in the CDR3. V lost 1 base to trimming and J lost 10 bases, with 9 bases between them. This chain's CDR3 is CASSVSVSSPLHF. The CDR3 DNA reads TGTGCCAGCAGCGTAAGCGTCAGCTCACCCCTCCACTTT.

The rearrangement joins TRBV4-2 to TRBJ1-4, with D possibly TRBD1 on 6 matching bases. CDR1 is LGHNA, CDR2 YNFKEQ, per germline. The V end lost 0 bases, the J end lost 4 bases, and 15 bases lay between the germline ends. This CDR3 has 17 residues. The CDR3 sequence: CASSQEMKGGLNEKLFF. DNA for the CDR3: TGTGCCAGCAGCCAAGAAATGAAGGGGGGTCTTAATGAAAAACTGTTTTTT.

This sequence joins TRBV28 and TRBJ1-2, with 9 bases lining up with TRBD1. The CDR3 consists of 15 residues. CDR1 MDHEN and CDR2 SYDVKM come from the germline V gene. The V gene end was trimmed by 7 bases and the J gene end by 5 bases; junction bases not matched to a gene: 11. CDR3 residues: CASNFAQGARYGYTF. The CDR3 nucleotides read TGTGCCAGCAACTTCGCACAGGGGGCGCGATATGGCTACACCTTC.

The chain combines TRBV5-6 with TRBJ2-3; TRBD2 aligns across 7 bases. Losses at the gene ends were 5 bases for V and 2 bases for J; bases not matched to a gene: 5. The V gene's germline CDR1 is SGHDT and CDR2 YYEEEE. The CDR3 length is 14 residues. The CDR3 protein is CASRRGEITDTQYF. The DNA of the CDR3 is TGTGCCAGCAGACGGGGGGAGATCACAGATACGCAGTATTTT.

The chain couples TRBV28 to TRBJ1-1, with no clear D. CDR3 length: 13 residues. Germline CDR1 and CDR2: MDHEN and SYDVKM. V dropped 3 bases and J dropped 6 bases, with 11 bases sitting between them. CDR3 nucleotide sequence: TGTGCCAGCAGTTTCTTGATGAGGGCTGAAGCTTTCTTT. Residues: CASSFLMRAEAFF.